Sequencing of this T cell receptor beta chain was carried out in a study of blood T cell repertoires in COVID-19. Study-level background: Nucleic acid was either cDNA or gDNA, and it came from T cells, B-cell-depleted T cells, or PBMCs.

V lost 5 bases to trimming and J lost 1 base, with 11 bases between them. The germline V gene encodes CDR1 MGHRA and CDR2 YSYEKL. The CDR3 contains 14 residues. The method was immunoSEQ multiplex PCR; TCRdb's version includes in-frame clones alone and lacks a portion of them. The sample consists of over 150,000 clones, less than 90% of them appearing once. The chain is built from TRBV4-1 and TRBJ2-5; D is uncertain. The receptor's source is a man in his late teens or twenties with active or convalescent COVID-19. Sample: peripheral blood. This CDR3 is CASSLTVGQETQYF. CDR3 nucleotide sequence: TGCGCCAGCAGCTTAACAGTTGGCCAAGAGACCCAGTACTTC.